The 25 T cell receptor beta chains below were found in one sample sequenced in a study of cytomegalovirus exposure and HLA in healthy donors. Amplification used 60 Vbeta primers and 13 Jbeta primers. Assay used: immunoSEQ multiplex PCR; TCRdb lists only in-frame clones, some missing. The sample lists about 160,000 clones, roughly 87% occurring once. The sample consisted of PBMCs. The receptors come from a woman under 40 in good health and CMV-seronegative.

The chain joins TRBV7-9 to TRBJ1-6; no firm D call. CDR3 length: 15 residues. Germline assignment: CDR1 SEHNR and CDR2 FQNEAQ (reference sequence). The ends were cut back, 5 bases at V and 4 bases at J, with 12 bases in the middle. CDR3 nucleotides: TGTGCCAGCAGCGAACCGGGGATTTATAATTCACCCCTCCACTTT. It translates to CASSEPGIYNSPLHF.

In nucleotides, the CDR3 is TGTGCCAGCAGCCCTACAGTTGTGGAGACCCAGTACTTC. Its translation: CASSPTVVETQYF. This chain connects TRBV7-9 to TRBJ2-5; D gene unclear. Germline CDR1 SEHNR, CDR2 FQNEAQ (reference sequence). The ends were cut back, 5 bases at V and 5 bases at J, with 12 bases in the middle. The CDR3 is 13 residues long. Combining the CDR3 with reference TRBV7-9 and TRBJ2-5 gives the whole variable domain DTGVSQNPRHKITKRGQNVTFRCDPISEHNRLYWYRQTLGQGPEFLTYFQNEAQLEKSRLLSDRFSAERPKGSFSTLEIQRTEQGDSAMYLCASSPTVVETQYFGPGTRLLVL.

The V gene is TRBV19, the J gene TRBJ2-3; 7 bases are shared with TRBD1. The CDR3 is 14 amino acids. J lost 2 bases, V lost 6 bases, and 5 bases had no gene match. The germline V gene has CDR1 LNHDA and CDR2 SQIVND (reference sequence). The CDR3 DNA sequence: TGTGCCAGTAGCCCAACAGGGGCCACAGATACGCAGTATTTT. Its protein is CASSPTGATDTQYF.

The rearrangement uses TRBV5-1 and TRBJ2-2; 10 bases fit TRBD2. This CDR3 is 18 amino acids long. Germline trimming cut 0 bases from V and 5 bases from J; bases unmatched to any gene: 10. Germline CDR1 reads SGHRS; CDR2 reads YFSETQ. The CDR3 sequence: CASSLGLAGVFRTGELFF. CDR3 coding DNA: TGCGCCAGCAGCTTGGGACTAGCGGGTGTCTTTAGGACCGGGGAGCTGTTTTTT.

The rearrangement uses TRBV5-1 and TRBJ2-3; 15 bases agree with TRBD2. V lost 3 bases to trimming and J lost 1 base; unmatched junction nucleotides: 6. The CDR3 has 18 amino acids. From germline, CDR1 is SGHRS and CDR2 YFSETQ. The CDR3 reads CASSSIGLAGGGTDTQYF. The CDR3 region has the DNA TGCGCCAGCAGCTCGATCGGACTAGCGGGGGGGGGCACAGATACGCAGTATTTT.

The rearrangement joins TRBV6-5 to TRBJ2-5, with 8 bases matching TRBD1. This CDR3 contains 14 residues. Germline V lookup: CDR1 MNHEY, CDR2 SVGAGI. The V and J ends lost 2 bases and 5 bases, in that order; junction bases with no gene match: 4. The DNA for the CDR3 is TGTGCCAGCAGTTACGTGGGGGACAGGGAGACCCAGTACTTC. It codes for CASSYVGDRETQYF.

This chain links TRBV7-9 with TRBJ1-3; TRBD1 matches at 10 bases. The CDR3 is 15 amino acids. V was pared by 5 bases and J by 8 bases, with 9 bases of the junction left unmatched. CDR1 is SEHNR and CDR2 is FQNEAQ in the germline V gene (reference sequence). The DNA of the CDR3 is TGTGCCAGCAGCCGGGACAGGGGTTTATTTGACACCATATATTTT. This sequence encodes CASSRDRGLFDTIYF.

The CDR3 sequence: CASSDLGLYYEQYF. CDR3 in DNA: TGTGCCAGCAGTGACCTTGGCCTTTACTACGAGCAGTACTTC. The rearrangement links TRBV7-9 to TRBJ2-5; unclear D gene. The J call is doubtful: the DNA matches TRBJ2-7 better. The CDR3 consists of 14 residues. CDR1 is SEHNR and CDR2 is FQNEAQ in the germline V gene (reference sequence).

This clone is a singleton in its sample. V and J are TRBV29-1 and TRBJ1-3; D is perhaps TRBD1 (5 bases). Trimming shortened V by 6 bases and J by 2 bases, and 17 bases separated the two germline ends. Germline loops: CDR1 SQVTM, CDR2 ANQGSEA. CDR3 length: 15 amino acids. The CDR3 DNA reads as TGCAGCGTCCTCCAAGATGGGGCGGCTGGAAACACCATATATTTT. It translates to CSVLQDGAAGNTIYF.

CDR3 sequence (DNA): TGTGCCAGCAGTTTCCCCCCTCAGGGCTATGGCTACACCTTC. Amino acids: CASSFPPQGYGYTF. The J gene is TRBJ1-2, the V gene TRBV28; a weak D match, TRBD1 (5 bases). Trimming removed 3 bases at V and 4 bases at J, with 12 bases between. Per the germline V gene, CDR1 is MDHEN and CDR2 is SYDVKM. The CDR3 has 14 residues.

The DNA of the CDR3 is TGTGCCAGTAGTACTTCTCGGGGGGCCGGGGAGCTGTTTTTT. Its translation is CASSTSRGAGELFF. The rearrangement uses TRBV19 and TRBJ2-2, with 7 nucleotides matching TRBD2. V lost 4 bases to trimming and J lost 6 bases; unmatched junction nucleotides: 5. The germline gives CDR1 LNHDA, CDR2 SQIVND (reference sequence). The CDR3 spans 14 residues.

This clone was observed once. The chain is built from TRBV5-1 and TRBJ2-1; TRBD1 agrees at 9 bases. This CDR3 has 17 amino acids. V shed 0 bases and J 2 bases; nucleotides not matched to a gene: 6. CDR1 and CDR2 (germline): SGHRS, YFSETQ. CDR3: CASSLAETGGPYNEQFF. Written as DNA, the CDR3 is TGCGCCAGCAGCTTGGCCGAGACAGGGGGACCCTACAATGAGCAGTTCTTC.

V is TRBV4-1 and J is TRBJ1-1; weak D call: TRBD1 (6 bases). CDR3 length: 15 amino acids. Germline CDR1 is MGHRA and CDR2 is YSYEKL. Trimming stripped 4 bases from V and 0 bases from J, with 12 bases between. This chain's CDR3 is CASSPPGGLNTEAFF. The CDR3 DNA is TGCGCCAGCAGCCCACCGGGGGGGCTGAACACTGAAGCTTTCTTT.

This clone appeared once. The CDR3 here is CASSLPGRTGTYEQYF. The CDR3 region has the DNA TGTGCCAGCAGCCTCCCGGGTAGGACAGGGACCTACGAGCAGTACTTC. The chain uses TRBV5-4 and TRBJ2-7; 8 bases line up with TRBD1. CDR3 length: 16 residues. V was pared by 4 bases and J by 2 bases, with 11 bases of the junction left unmatched. CDR1 is SGHNT, CDR2 YYREEE, per germline (reference sequence).

The gene calls are TRBV19 and TRBJ2-3, with TRBD1 as a possible D gene (6 bases). Between the trimmed V and J ends, which lost 6 bases and 0 bases, there was a span of 13 bases. Looked up from germline, CDR1 is LNHDA and CDR2 is SQIVND (reference sequence). This CDR3 is 15 amino acids long. The CDR3 reads CASSSAGASTDTQYF. The CDR3 DNA reads as TGTGCCAGTAGCTCGGCAGGGGCTAGCACAGATACGCAGTATTTT.

This clone occurred once. The V gene is TRBV11-2, the J gene TRBJ1-3, with 7 bases lining up with TRBD1. The junction had 7 bases not matched to a gene; V was cut back by 4 bases and J by 4 bases. Per the germline V gene, CDR1 is SGHAT and CDR2 is FQNNGV. The CDR3 contains 15 residues. CDR3 nucleotide sequence: TGTGCCAGCAGCTCCTACAGGGGTTCAGGAAACACCATATATTTT. Residues: CASSSYRGSGNTIYF. The full variable domain, rest sourced from reference TRBV11-2 and TRBJ1-3, is EAGVAQSPRYKIIEKRQSVAFWCNPISGHATLYWYQQILGQGPKLLIQFQNNGVVDDSQLPKDRFSAERLKGVDSTLKIQPAKLEDSAVYLCASSSYRGSGNTIYFGEGSWLTVV.

The V gene is TRBV6-5, the J gene TRBJ2-5, with 8 bases lining up with TRBD2. J lost 4 bases, V lost 7 bases, and 11 bases had no gene match. The germline gives CDR1 MNHEY, CDR2 SVGAGI. The CDR3 covers 15 residues. CDR3 sequence (DNA): TGTGCCAGCAAATTGGGACTAGGGGACCCAGAGACCCAGTACTTC. Translation: CASKLGLGDPETQYF.

This rearrangement joins TRBV12-5 to TRBJ1-1; TRBD1 matches at 7 bases. The CDR3 extends over 15 amino acids. J was trimmed by 3 bases and V by 1 base; bases with no gene match: 5. The germline V gene has CDR1 LGHNT and CDR2 FRNRAP. CDR3 nucleotides: TGTGCTAGTGGTTTGGGACAGGGACGGGACACTGAAGCTTTCTTT. This gives the protein CASGLGQGRDTEAFF.

The chain uses TRBV5-1 and TRBJ2-1; 13 bases line up with TRBD2. Per the germline V gene, CDR1 is SGHRS and CDR2 is YFSETQ. The CDR3 is 15 residues long. V trimming: 4 bases; J trimming: 8 bases; junction bases outside the gene matches: 6. The CDR3 nucleotides are TGCGCCAGCAGCACACTAGCGGGAGGGATTTATGAGCAGTTCTTC. Its translation is CASSTLAGGIYEQFF.

The V gene is TRBV29-1, the J gene TRBJ2-7, with D tentatively TRBD2 (5 bases). The V gene's germline CDR1 is SQVTM and CDR2 ANQGSEA. The CDR3 covers 14 residues. The ends were cut back, 4 bases at V and 3 bases at J, with 16 bases in the middle. CDR3 nucleotide sequence: TGCAGCGTTGTGGGTGGGAGCTTAAACTACGAGCAGTACTTC. Residues: CSVVGGSLNYEQYF.

This clone turned up a few times. This chain uses TRBV4-3 with TRBJ1-6, with TRBD1 as a possible D gene (6 bases). Trimming removed 4 bases at V and 5 bases at J, with 21 bases between. CDR1 and CDR2 from the germline V gene are LGHNA and YSLEER. The CDR3 extends over 18 amino acids. The CDR3, as DNA: TGCGCCAGCAGCCCTAAACTCCCCCGGGACATAGATAATTCACCCCTCCACTTT. Translation: CASSPKLPRDIDNSPLHF.

The V and J genes are TRBV10-1 and TRBJ1-6, with D possibly being TRBD1 (5 bases). The CDR3 is made up of 12 amino acids. Trimming left V 9 bases short and J 18 bases short, with 21 bases between. The germline gives CDR1 WNHNN, CDR2 SYGVQD (reference sequence). CDR3 in amino acids: CASSRGWDGHHF. CDR3 bases: TGCGCCAGTTCGCGGGGGTGGGACGGACACCACTTT.

This rearrangement joins TRBV19 to TRBJ2-1, with 11 nucleotides matching TRBD2. The CDR3 extends over 17 amino acids. The V and J ends lost 7 bases and 0 bases, in that order; junction bases with no gene match: 8. From germline, CDR1 is LNHDA and CDR2 SQIVND (reference sequence). The CDR3 reads CASTQRLAGSSYNEQFF. In DNA, the CDR3 is TGTGCCAGTACGCAACGACTAGCGGGAAGCTCCTACAATGAGCAGTTCTTC.

In nucleotides, the CDR3 is TGTGCCAGCACCCCTCGTCTAGCGGGGGTCGATGAGCAGTTCTTC. This gives the protein CASTPRLAGVDEQFF. The chain joins TRBV9 to TRBJ2-1; 10 bases fit TRBD2. The CDR3 is 15 residues long. Looked up from germline, CDR1 is SGDLS and CDR2 is YYNGEE. The junction had 11 bases not matched to a gene; V was cut back by 6 bases and J by 8 bases. The full variable domain, rest sourced from reference TRBV9 and TRBJ2-1, is DSGVTQTPKHLITATGQRVTLRCSPRSGDLSVYWYQQSLDQGLQFLIQYYNGEERAKGNILERFSAQQFPDLHSELNLSSLELGDSALYFCASTPRLAGVDEQFFGPGTRLTVL.

This chain uses TRBV18 with TRBJ2-5, with 8 positions matching TRBD1. J was trimmed by 1 base and V by 1 base; bases with no gene match: 11. Per the germline V gene, CDR1 is KGHSH and CDR2 is LQKENI. This CDR3 region has 18 residues. The CDR3 loop is CASSPLAAGTGIQETQYF. The CDR3, as DNA: TGTGCCAGCTCACCACTGGCAGCCGGGACAGGAATCCAAGAGACCCAGTACTTC.